This T cell receptor beta chain was identified during a study of shared clonotypes between healthy human individuals. General observations from the study: Naive CD4 clonotype sharing across a handful of donors was about 5.3%.

The naive CD8 fraction comprised CD45RO-negative cells positively selected for CCR7 and excluded terminally differentiated effector memory CD45RA+ cells. With regard to this clone: Its antigen is still unknown.

This CDR3 is 16 amino acids long. V lost 8 bases, J lost 0 bases, and 14 bases lay in between. Germline-derived CDR1 and CDR2 are MDHEN and SYDVKM. Clones were read by immunoSEQ multiplex PCR, and TCRdb kept only the in-frame ones, dropping some. Of 1.5 million to 2.5 million clones listed, roughly 94% are singletons. The chain uses TRBV28 and TRBJ2-6; D ambiguous. The origin of this receptor is a man between 18 and 35 years old in good health. The specimen was naive CD8+ T cells sorted from blood. CDR3 amino acids: CASAVNGGSGANVLTF. As DNA, the CDR3 is TGTGCCAGCGCAGTCAACGGTGGCTCTGGGGCCAACGTCCTGACTTTC.